These 3 T cell receptor beta chains originate from one sample sequenced in a study of CD8+ T cells in alopecia areata. It was cDNA, reverse transcribed from extracted RNA, that served as the sequencing template. TCRdb keeps only in-frame clones here, not all; method: immunoSEQ multiplex PCR. The sample yields roughly 150,000 clones, around 50% seen once. The input for sequencing was CD8+ T cells sorted from blood, taken at week 0. The source of these receptors is a human donor with alopecia areata.

In this sample, this clone turned up a few times. This chain links TRBV5-6 with TRBJ2-1; 11 bases align to TRBD2. Germline lookup yields CDR1 SGHDT and CDR2 YYEEEE. V lost 4 bases, J lost 8 bases, and 11 bases stayed unmatched. The CDR3 covers 16 residues. The CDR3: CASSPIAGGLGDEQFF. CDR3 nucleotide sequence: TGTGCCAGCAGCCCCATAGCGGGGGGGCTCGGGGATGAGCAGTTCTTC. The variable domain in full, completed from reference TRBV5-6 and TRBJ2-1, reads DAGVTQSPTHLIKTRGQQVTLRCSPKSGHDTVSWYQQALGQGPQFIFQYYEEEERQRGNFPDRFSGHQFPNYSSELNVNALLLGDSALYLCASSPIAGGLGDEQFFGPGTRLTVL.

This clone was counted a few times. The chain is built from TRBV5-6 and TRBJ2-3, with 7 bases lining up with TRBD1. V dropped 4 bases and J dropped 4; count of bases not matched to a gene: 9. CDR1 and CDR2 from the germline V gene are SGHDT and YYEEEE. The CDR3 spans 15 residues. CDR3 DNA: TGTGCCAGCAGCCTGACAGGGTTAGGGGCAGATACGCAGTATTTT. As protein: CASSLTGLGADTQYF.

In this sample, this clone turned up a few times. The CDR3 reads CASSTRQEGSPGSREQYF. The CDR3 DNA sequence: TGTGCCAGCAGCACCCGACAGGAGGGGTCCCCCGGCTCACGGGAGCAGTACTTC. The chain couples TRBV13 to TRBJ2-7; D tentatively reads TRBD1 or TRBD2 (6 bases each). Trimming removed 5 bases at V and 7 bases at J, with 30 bases between. The CDR3 extends over 18 amino acids. Looked up from germline, CDR1 is PRHDT and CDR2 is FYEKMQ (reference sequence).